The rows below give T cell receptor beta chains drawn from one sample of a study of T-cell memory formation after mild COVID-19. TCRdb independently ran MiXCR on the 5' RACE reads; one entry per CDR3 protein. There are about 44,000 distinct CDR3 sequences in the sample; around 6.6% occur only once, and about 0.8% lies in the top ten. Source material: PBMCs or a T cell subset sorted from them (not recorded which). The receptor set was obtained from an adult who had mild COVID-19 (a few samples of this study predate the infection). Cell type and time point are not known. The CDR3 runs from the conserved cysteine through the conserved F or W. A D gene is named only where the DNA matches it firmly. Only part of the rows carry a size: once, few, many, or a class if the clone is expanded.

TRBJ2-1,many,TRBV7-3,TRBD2,CASSSGLGALNEQFF,TGTGCCAGCAGCTCGGGACTAGGGGCCCTAAATGAGCAGTTCTTC
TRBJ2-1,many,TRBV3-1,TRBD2,CASRRTSGSYNEQFF,TGTGCCAGCAGACGGACTAGCGGTTCCTACAATGAGCAGTTCTTC
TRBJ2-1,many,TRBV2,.,CASSPASAGEQFF,TGTGCCAGCAGTCCTGCTAGCGCGGGTGAGCAGTTCTTC
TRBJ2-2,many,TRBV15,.,CATSRRTGELFF,TGTGCCACCAGCCGGCGAACCGGGGAGCTGTTTTTT
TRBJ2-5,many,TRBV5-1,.,CASSLDGSEEAQYF,TGCGCCAGCAGCTTGGATGGTTCGGAGGAGGCCCAGTACTTC
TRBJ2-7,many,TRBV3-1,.,CASSPYTGFVAEQYF,TGTGCCAGCAGCCCTTACACAGGGTTCGTGGCCGAGCAGTACTTC
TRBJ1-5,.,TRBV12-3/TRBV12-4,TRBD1,CASSLRTGWDSNQPQHF,TGTGCCAGCAGTTTAAGGACAGGTTGGGATAGCAATCAGCCCCAGCATTTT
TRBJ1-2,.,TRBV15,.,CATSRDKGVGGYTF,TGTGCCACCAGCAGAGATAAGGGGGTAGGTGGCTACACCTTC
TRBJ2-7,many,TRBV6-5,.,CASSYRGSGYEQYF,TGTGCCAGCAGTTACAGGGGATCGGGATACGAGCAGTACTTC
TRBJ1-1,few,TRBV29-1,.,CSEATNTEAFF,TGCAGCGAGGCAACGAACACTGAAGCTTTCTTT
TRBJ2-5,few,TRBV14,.,CASSQTGKTQYF,TGTGCCAGCAGCCAGACAGGAAAGACCCAGTACTTC
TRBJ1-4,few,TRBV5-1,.,CASSLFGTEKLFF,TGCGCCAGCAGCTTGTTTGGGACCGAAAAACTGTTTTTT
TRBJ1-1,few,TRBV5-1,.,CASSLGGGGAFF,TGCGCCAGCAGCTTGGGTGGGGGGGGAGCTTTCTTT
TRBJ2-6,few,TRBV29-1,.,CSILDWKTGANVLTF,TGCAGTATCCTGGACTGGAAAACTGGGGCCAACGTCCTGACTTTC
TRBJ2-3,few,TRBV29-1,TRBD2,CSVEPTPLTSGRAASTDTQYF,TGCAGCGTTGAACCCACTCCCCTAACTAGCGGGAGGGCCGCTAGCACAGATACGCAGTATTTT
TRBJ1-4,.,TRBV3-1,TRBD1,CASRQGANEKLFF,TGTGCCAGTAGACAGGGGGCTAATGAAAAACTGTTTTTT
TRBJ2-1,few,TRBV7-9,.,CASSLGRGLDEQFF,TGTGCCAGCAGCTTGGGGAGGGGGTTGGATGAGCAGTTCTTC
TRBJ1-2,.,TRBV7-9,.,CASSSSGVNYGYTF,TGTGCCAGCAGTTCGAGCGGGGTCAACTATGGCTACACCTTC
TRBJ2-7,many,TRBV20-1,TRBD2,CSARTPTRASGSYEQYF,TGCAGTGCTAGGACCCCTACCCGGGCTAGCGGTTCCTACGAGCAGTACTTC
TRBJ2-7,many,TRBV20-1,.,CSPQGSLQGPYEQYF,TGCAGTCCTCAAGGCTCGTTGCAGGGCCCCTACGAGCAGTACTTC
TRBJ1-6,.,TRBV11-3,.,CASSSNRDPGYGSPLHF,TGTGCCAGCAGCTCTAACCGGGACCCCGGCTATGGGTCACCCCTCCACTTT
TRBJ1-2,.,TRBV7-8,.,CASSLESASYGYTF,TGTGCCAGCAGCTTAGAATCGGCAAGCTATGGCTACACCTTC